The clone carrying this T cell receptor beta chain was recorded at least ten times. No antigen is known for it. In the same sample, other DNA sequences code for this CDR3. The data belong to a study of beta chain features in type 1 diabetes. Study-wide points: The naive, central memory and Treg TCRB repertoires of patients appeared to be more similar to one another than those of healthy donors.

CD45RO/CCR7/CD25/CD127/CD95/CD27 separated CD4+ naive, central memory, regulatory and stem cell-like memory cells by sorting. Deletions cut 0 bases from V and 6 bases from J, with 6 bases between. CDR1 and CDR2 (germline): SGHRS, YFSETQ. The length of the CDR3 is 13 residues. What was sequenced were expressed TCRB transcripts, since all of the isolated RNA had been reverse transcribed. Naive, central memory and regulatory T cell samples averaged around 3.9 million immunoSEQ reads each. Assay used: immunoSEQ multiplex PCR; TCRdb lists only in-frame clones, some missing. The data contain about 320,000 clones, less than 15% of them singletons.

The J gene is TRBJ2-2, the V gene TRBV5-1; a weak D match, TRBD1 (5 bases). The receptor's source is a man under 40 in good health. Sequencing input: central memory CD4+ T cells from blood. The CDR3: CASSLVGAGELFF. The CDR3, as DNA: TGCGCCAGCAGCTTGGTAGGGGCCGGGGAGCTGTTTTTT.